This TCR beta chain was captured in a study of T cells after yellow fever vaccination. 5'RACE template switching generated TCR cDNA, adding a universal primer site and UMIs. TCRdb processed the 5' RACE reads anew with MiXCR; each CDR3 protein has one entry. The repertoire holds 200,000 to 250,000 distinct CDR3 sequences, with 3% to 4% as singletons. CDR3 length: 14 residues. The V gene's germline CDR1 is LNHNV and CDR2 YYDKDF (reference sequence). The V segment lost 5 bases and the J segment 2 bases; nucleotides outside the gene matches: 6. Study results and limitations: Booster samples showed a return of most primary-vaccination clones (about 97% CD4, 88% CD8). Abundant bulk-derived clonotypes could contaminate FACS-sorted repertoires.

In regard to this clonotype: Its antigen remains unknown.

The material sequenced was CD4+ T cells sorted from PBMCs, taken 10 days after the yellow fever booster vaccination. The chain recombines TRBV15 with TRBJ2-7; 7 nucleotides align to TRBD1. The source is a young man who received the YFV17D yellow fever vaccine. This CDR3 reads CATSFRTGTYEQYV. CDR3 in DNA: TGTGCCACCAGCTTTCGGACAGGAACCTACGAGCAGTACGTC.